What follows are 24 T cell receptor beta chains derived from one specimen sequenced in a study of CD8 T cells in Susac syndrome. The RNA, about 0.45 to 1 ug, was put through reverse transcription using random hexamers. In TCRdb, the immunoSEQ multiplex PCR reads were re-called with MiXCR into one record per CDR3 protein. Here the sample spans approximately 150,000 distinct CDR3 sequences, 92% being singletons. Material for sequencing was CD4+ T cells from PBMCs. Receptors were obtained from a human donor in good health.

J is TRBJ2-7 and V is TRBV29-1; maybe TRBD2 (7 bases). The V end was cut by 4 bases, the J end by 5 bases, with 15 bases between. Germline-derived CDR1 and CDR2 are SQVTM and ANQGSEA. The CDR3 loop spans 13 amino acids. The CDR3 spells CSVGAGAGHEQYF. As DNA, the CDR3 is TGCAGCGTTGGGGCGGGGGCTGGCCACGAGCAGTACTTC.

V and J are TRBV7-3 and TRBJ2-3; D call uncertain. Deletions cut 1 base from V and 4 bases from J, with 9 bases between. The CDR3 length is 14 residues. Germline V gene sequence: CDR1 SGHTA, CDR2 FQGTGA. CDR3 region: CASSLNGFSDTQYF. The CDR3 DNA is TGTGCCAGCAGCTTAAACGGGTTTTCAGATACGCAGTATTTT.

The rearrangement links TRBV2 to TRBJ2-7; D is possibly TRBD2 (5 bases). The CDR3 loop spans 11 amino acids. V was cut by 6 bases and J by 6 bases, with 9 bases left in between. Per germline, CDR1 SNHLY and CDR2 FYNNEI. The CDR3 DNA follows: TGTGCCAGCAGCTGGCTAGCCGAGCAGTACTTC. Its protein product is CASSWLAEQYF. The complete variable domain, with remaining parts taken from reference TRBV2 and TRBJ2-7, reads EPEVTQTPSHQVTQMGQEVILRCVPISNHLYFYWYRQILGQKVEFLVSFYNNEISEKSEIFDDQFSVERPDGSNFTLKIRSTKLEDSAMYFCASSWLAEQYFGPGTRLTVT.

The chain carries TRBV7-9 and TRBJ1-1; D ambiguous. CDR3 length: 16 residues. The germline V and J ends were trimmed by 8 bases and 2 bases, with 21 bases remaining between them. Per the germline V gene, CDR1 is SEHNR and CDR2 is FQNEAQ (reference sequence). CDR3 nucleotide sequence: TGTGCCAGCGGCCCCAACCTCGGGCAGGCAAACACTGAAGCTTTCTTT. This encodes CASGPNLGQANTEAFF.

The chain recombines TRBV5-1 with TRBJ1-6; no definite D call. V shed 5 bases and J shed 8 bases, with 8 bases lying between them. Germline CDR1 reads SGHRS; CDR2 reads YFSETQ. The length of the CDR3 is 12 residues. This CDR3 reads CASRELDSPLHF. CDR3 in DNA: TGCGCCAGCAGGGAGTTGGATTCACCCCTCCACTTT.

This chain joins TRBV12-3 or TRBV12-4 and TRBJ2-1; D is perhaps TRBD2 (6 bases). Between the trimmed V and J ends, which lost 4 bases and 0 bases, there was a span of 13 bases. The CDR3 is 16 residues long. CDR3 DNA sequence: TGTGCCAGCAGTTCCAGACGGGGGAGCTCCTACAATGAGCAGTTCTTC. Translating gives CASSSRRGSSYNEQFF.

The rearrangement uses TRBV12-3 or TRBV12-4 and TRBJ1-1, with unresolved D. CDR3 length equals 13 residues. In DNA form, the CDR3 reads TGTGCTGTAGGTGGATTCGGAGACACTGAAGCTTTCTTT. Protein sequence: CAVGGFGDTEAFF.

The chain couples TRBV4-3 to TRBJ2-5; D is perhaps TRBD2 (6 bases). This CDR3 has 16 amino acids. CDR1 is LGHNA, CDR2 YSLEER, per germline. Trimming cost V 0 bases and J 1 base, with 12 bases left between them. The CDR3 region has the DNA TGCGCCAGCAGCCAAGATCTCGCGGGGATCCAAGAGACCCAGTACTTC. This gives the protein CASSQDLAGIQETQYF.

This chain links TRBV20-1 with TRBJ1-5, with a weak D call TRBD1 (5 bases). This CDR3 spans 14 amino acids. The V gene lost 3 bases and the J gene lost 4 bases, with 13 bases spanning the gap. The germline V gene encodes CDR1 DFQATT and CDR2 SNEGSKA (reference sequence). The CDR3, as DNA: TGCAGTGCTAGTTTCCAGGGAGGAAATCAGCCCCAGCATTTT. This codes for CSASFQGGNQPQHF.

The J gene is TRBJ2-1, the V gene TRBV30; a weak D match, TRBD2 (5 bases). From germline, CDR1 is GTSNPN and CDR2 SVGIG (reference sequence). Between the trimmed V and J ends, which lost 2 bases and 5 bases, there was a span of 13 bases. The CDR3 totals 14 residues. The CDR3 nucleotides read TGTGCCTGGAGTCGTATTAGGAGGCACAATGAGCAGTTCTTC. Protein: CAWSRIRRHNEQFF.

The chain employs TRBV7-3 and TRBJ1-1; a weak D match, TRBD1 (5 bases). Trimming took off 1 base at V and 10 bases at J, with 13 bases between the two ends. The CDR3 has 13 residues. CDR1 and CDR2 (germline): SGHTA, FQGTGA. DNA for the CDR3: TGTGCCAGCAGCTTAATGGAGGGGTCCGGAGCTTTCTTT. Protein: CASSLMEGSGAFF.

A single count supports this clonotype. The V gene is TRBV7-9, the J gene TRBJ2-5; possibly TRBD2 for D (5 bases). Germline loops: CDR1 SEHNR, CDR2 FQNEAQ (reference sequence). V lost 3 bases and J lost 6, with 14 bases in between. This CDR3 comprises 14 residues. The CDR3 loop reads CASSLVRADQTQYF. The CDR3 DNA reads as TGTGCCAGCAGCTTGGTGAGGGCAGACCAGACCCAGTACTTC. Combining the CDR3 with reference TRBV7-9 and TRBJ2-5 gives the whole variable domain DTGVSQNPRHKITKRGQNVTFRCDPISEHNRLYWYRQTLGQGPEFLTYFQNEAQLEKSRLLSDRFSAERPKGSFSTLEIQRTEQGDSAMYLCASSLVRADQTQYFGPGTRLLVL.

V is TRBV12-3 or TRBV12-4 and J is TRBJ1-3, with D unresolved. V was pared by 5 bases and J by 4 bases, with 15 bases between. The length of the CDR3 is 15 residues. As DNA, the CDR3 is TGTGCCAGCAGTCGACGAGGACTCCTGGGAAACACCATATATTTT. It codes for CASSRRGLLGNTIYF.

The chain combines TRBV4-3 with TRBJ2-6; possibly TRBD1 or TRBD2 for D (5 bases each). Trimming removed 2 bases from V and 0 bases from J, with 11 bases in between. Germline-derived CDR1 and CDR2 are LGHNA and YSLEER. The CDR3 runs 17 residues. CDR3: CASSQWGPSSGANVLTF. CDR3 DNA sequence: TGCGCCAGCAGCCAATGGGGACCGAGCTCTGGGGCCAACGTCCTGACTTTC.

This clonotype was seen once. V usage is TRBV5-1 and J usage is TRBJ2-7, with TRBD2 matching over 10 bases. From germline, CDR1 is SGHRS and CDR2 YFSETQ. J gave up 5 bases and V 4 bases, and 15 bases lay outside the gene matches. The length of the CDR3 is 17 residues. CDR3 region: CASSPTSGDPEVHEQYF. The CDR3 DNA sequence: TGCGCCAGCAGCCCTACTAGCGGGGACCCTGAGGTCCACGAGCAGTACTTC.

The chain links TRBV7-2 to TRBJ1-4; tentatively, D is TRBD1 (5 bases). Trimming removed 4 bases from V and 8 bases from J, with 11 bases in between. CDR1 and CDR2 (germline): SGHTA, FQGNSA. CDR3 length: 13 residues. In DNA form, the CDR3 reads TGTGCCAGCAGCTACCAGGGACGGGAAAAACTGTTTTTT. Translating gives CASSYQGREKLFF.

The V gene is TRBV29-1, the J gene TRBJ1-4; no definite D call. This CDR3 region has 12 residues. Trimming left V 6 bases short and J 6 bases short, with 11 bases between. Germline values: CDR1 SQVTM, CDR2 ANQGSEA. As DNA, the CDR3 is TGCAGCGTCTGCAAGGGTGATGAAAAACTGTTTTTT. Translating it yields CSVCKGDEKLFF.

V usage is TRBV24-1 and J usage is TRBJ2-1; D is ambiguous. V was cut by 4 bases and J by 4 bases, with 7 bases left in between. CDR1 is KGHDR and CDR2 is SFDVKD in the germline V gene. The CDR3 is made up of 13 amino acids. The DNA for the CDR3 is TGTGCCACCAGTGAGCCAGGTTACAATGAGCAGTTCTTC. Translated, it gives CATSEPGYNEQFF.

The chain is built from TRBV20-1 and TRBJ2-1, with 10 bases that match TRBD2. CDR3 length: 14 residues. Germline-derived CDR1 and CDR2 are DFQATT and SNEGSKA (reference sequence). The junction had 3 bases not matched to a gene; V was cut back by 3 bases and J by 4 bases. CDR3 nucleotide sequence: TGCAGTGCTAGTCTACTAGCGGGATACAATGAGCAGTTCTTC. It codes for CSASLLAGYNEQFF.

The gene calls are TRBV11-2 and TRBJ2-7, with D perhaps matching TRBD2 (6 bases). Trimming took off 4 bases at V and 0 bases at J, with 13 bases between the two ends. In germline, CDR1 is SGHAT, CDR2 FQNNGV. This CDR3 contains 15 residues. As DNA, the CDR3 is TGTGCCAGCAGCTCCATAGCGGAAATCTCCTACGAGCAGTACTTC. Translated: CASSSIAEISYEQYF. Together with reference TRBV11-2 and TRBJ2-7, the CDR3 gives the full variable domain: EAGVAQSPRYKIIEKRQSVAFWCNPISGHATLYWYQQILGQGPKLLIQFQNNGVVDDSQLPKDRFSAERLKGVDSTLKIQPAKLEDSAVYLCASSSIAEISYEQYFGPGTRLTVT.

This clonotype appeared a single time. This sequence joins TRBV28 and TRBJ1-2; no definite D call. The CDR3 length is 13 residues. Per germline, CDR1 MDHEN and CDR2 SYDVKM. V lost 4 bases to trimming and J lost 4 bases, with 10 bases between them. The chain's CDR3 is CASSWASSYGYTF. The CDR3 coding sequence is TGTGCCAGCAGTTGGGCTAGTTCCTATGGCTACACCTTC.

A few counts support this clonotype. The chain combines TRBV6-5 with TRBJ2-2; TRBD2 is a possible D gene (6 bases). The CDR3 is made up of 11 amino acids. V was clipped by 8 bases and J by 8 bases, with 9 bases between them. Looked up from germline, CDR1 is MNHEY and CDR2 is SVGAGI. CDR3 region: CASSRGGELFF. In DNA form, the CDR3 reads TGTGCCAGCTCTCGGGGGGGGGAGCTGTTTTTT.

This chain uses TRBV18 with TRBJ2-7, with unresolved D. Germline lookup yields CDR1 KGHSH and CDR2 LQKENI. This CDR3 is built from 14 residues. Trimming cost V 3 bases and J 2 bases, with 11 bases left between them. CDR3: CASSPYAKPYEQYF. CDR3 DNA: TGTGCCAGCTCACCCTACGCGAAGCCCTACGAGCAGTACTTC.

J is TRBJ1-4 and V is TRBV7-2, with D perhaps matching TRBD1 (6 bases). The CDR3 extends over 15 amino acids. CDR1 is SGHTA and CDR2 is FQGNSA in the germline V gene. V was clipped by 3 bases and J by 3 bases, with 11 bases between them. CDR3 DNA sequence: TGTGCCAGCAGCTTCAGGGGTTTCGCTAATGAAAAACTGTTTTTT. Translation gives CASSFRGFANEKLFF.